This TCR beta chain was profiled in a study of T-cell memory formation after mild COVID-19. The wider study: Clustering of TCRs was largely donor specific.

Via MiXCR, TCRdb re-called the 5' RACE reads, giving one row per CDR3 protein. The table records under 250,000 distinct CDR3 sequences, approximately 10% of them present only once. This sequence originates from a man in his late teens or twenties who had mild COVID-19 (a few samples of this study predate the infection). Cell type and time point are not known. The sample consisted of PBMCs or a T cell subset sorted from them (not recorded which).

The CDR3 reads CSASGRTNYGYTF. CDR3 in DNA: TGCAGTGCTAGCGGCAGGACTAACTATGGCTACACCTTC. The V and J genes are TRBV20-1 and TRBJ1-2; D ambiguous. The CDR3 runs 13 residues. The germline gives CDR1 DFQATT, CDR2 SNEGSKA (reference sequence). V was trimmed by 3 bases and J by 0 bases, leaving 8 bases between them.